Following are 15 T cell receptor beta chains from one sample sequenced in a study of OX40 agonist ivuxolimab in advanced cancers. Library construction relied on the immunoSEQ multiplex PCR assay. Held by TCRdb, this immuneACCESS table contains in-frame sequences only and omits some clones. Under half of the omission traces to an unresolved V gene where checked; the cause of the rest is unknown. In all, the sample holds 100,000 to 150,000 clones, and around 92% of those were seen once. Around 0.84% of the sample comes from the top ten. The sample here was CD4+ or CD8+ T cells sorted from blood, taken in a trial of the OX40 agonist ivuxolimab. The receptors come from an adult with an advanced solid tumor such as melanoma, head and neck, liver or kidney cancer.

This clone was seen only a few times. This chain links TRBV19 with TRBJ2-1; TRBD2 is a possible D gene (5 bases). This CDR3 region has 14 residues. Germline assignment: CDR1 LNHDA and CDR2 SQIVND (reference sequence). Trimming cost V 5 bases and J 8 bases, with 16 bases left between them. CDR3 bases: TGTGCCAGTAGTGCCAGGACGGCGGAGGATGAGCAGTTCTTC. It encodes CASSARTAEDEQFF. Full variable domain (rest looked up from reference TRBV19 and TRBJ2-1): DGGITQSPKYLFRKEGQNVTLSCEQNLNHDAMYWYRQDPGQGLRLIYYSQIVNDFQKGDIAEGYSVSREKKESFPLTVTSAQKNPTAFYLCASSARTAEDEQFFGPGTRLTVL.

This sequence joins TRBV10-2 and TRBJ1-3; 7 nucleotides agree with TRBD1. This CDR3 region has 14 residues. Losses at the gene ends were 2 bases for V and 7 bases for J; bases not matched to a gene: 5. The germline V gene has CDR1 WSHSY and CDR2 SAAADI. CDR3 sequence (DNA): TGCGCCAGCAGTGAGGTCCAACAGGGGAACACCATATATTTT. Its translation is CASSEVQQGNTIYF.

The V call is TRBV18, the J call TRBJ2-5; D is tentatively TRBD1 or TRBD2 (5 bases each). Trimming shortened V by 10 bases and J by 1 base, and 13 bases separated the two germline ends. The CDR3 loop spans 13 amino acids. Germline values: CDR1 KGHSH, CDR2 LQKENI. The chain's CDR3 is CANAIGTQETQYF. The CDR3, as DNA: TGTGCCAACGCGATAGGGACCCAAGAGACCCAGTACTTC.

V and J are TRBV5-4 and TRBJ2-2, with 7 nucleotides matching TRBD2. Trimming removed 0 bases from V and 4 bases from J; junction bases left unmatched: 6. CDR1 and CDR2 from the germline V gene are SGHNT and YYREEE (reference sequence). This CDR3 comprises 16 residues. The CDR3 DNA sequence: TGTGCCAGCAGCTTGGAAGGCGGGAGTTCCACCGGGGAGCTGTTTTTT. Translated: CASSLEGGSSTGELFF.

The rearrangement links TRBV6-6 to TRBJ1-3, with TRBD1 as a possible D gene (6 bases). V gave up 4 bases and J gave up 0 bases, with 7 bases separating them. CDR1 and CDR2 (germline): MNHNY, SVGAGI (reference sequence). The CDR3 spans 14 residues. Here the CDR3 reads CASSWTDSGNTIYF. The DNA for the CDR3 is TGTGCCAGCAGTTGGACAGACTCTGGAAACACCATATATTTT.

This sequence joins TRBV7-9 and TRBJ2-1; D gene ambiguous. V was pared by 5 bases and J by 4 bases, with 6 bases between. The CDR3 runs to 12 residues. The V gene's germline CDR1 is SEHNR and CDR2 FQNEAQ (reference sequence). Written as DNA, the CDR3 is TGTGCCAGCAGCGCTGATTACAATGAGCAGTTCTTC. Translating it yields CASSADYNEQFF.

This clone was detected a few times. The chain has TRBV9 and TRBJ2-1; 8 nucleotides line up with TRBD2. CDR3 length: 15 amino acids. Trimming cost V 0 bases and J 4 bases; bases outside gene matches: 3. CDR1 and CDR2 from the germline V gene are SGDLS and YYNGEE. As DNA, the CDR3 is TGTGCCAGCAGCGTAGTGAGCGGGAGTTACAATGAGCAGTTCTTC. Translated, it gives CASSVVSGSYNEQFF.

The chain joins TRBV6-5 to TRBJ1-6; tentatively, D is TRBD1 (5 bases). The CDR3 has 14 amino acids. The ends were cut back, 6 bases at V and 0 bases at J, with 6 bases in the middle. Germline V gene data show CDR1 as MNHEY and CDR2 as SVGAGI. The CDR3 bases are TGTGCCAGCAGGGGGGGCTCCTATAATTCACCCCTCCACTTT. As protein: CASRGGSYNSPLHF.

V is TRBV5-1 and J is TRBJ2-2; TRBD1 is a possible D gene (6 bases). The CDR3 covers 16 residues. Germline lookup yields CDR1 SGHRS and CDR2 YFSETQ. Between the trimmed V and J ends, which lost 4 bases and 4 bases, there was a span of 17 bases. This CDR3 is CASSTQGSDVTGELFF. DNA for the CDR3: TGCGCCAGCAGCACACAGGGTTCCGACGTCACCGGGGAGCTGTTTTTT.

The chain combines TRBV4-2 with TRBJ1-4; possibly TRBD1 for D (6 bases). The CDR3 has 14 amino acids. Germline V gene data show CDR1 as LGHNA and CDR2 as YNFKEQ. Trimming removed 4 bases from V and 4 bases from J, with 10 bases in between. CDR3 sequence (DNA): TGTGCCAGCAGCCTGGACAGCCGTAATGAAAAACTGTTTTTT. Amino acid sequence: CASSLDSRNEKLFF.

This clone came up once. The CDR3 region has the DNA TGTGCCAGCAGCTTAGACGTAGGACGGATGAACACTGAAGCTTTCTTT. Translated, it gives CASSLDVGRMNTEAFF. The chain uses TRBV7-3 and TRBJ1-1, with D hard to call. CDR1 is SGHTA and CDR2 is FQGTGA in the germline V gene. The CDR3 loop spans 16 amino acids. Trimming shortened V by 2 bases and J by 0 bases, and 13 bases separated the two germline ends.

The genes are TRBV14 and TRBJ2-7; 12 nucleotides agree with TRBD2. The germline CDR1 and CDR2 sequences are SGHDN and FVKESK. The CDR3 is 19 residues long. V gave up 4 bases and J gave up 0 bases; unmatched junction bases: 13. The CDR3 DNA reads TGTGCCAGCAGCCTCCGTGGGCTAGCGGGAGGGCCTTCCTCCTACGAGCAGTACTTC. Encoded protein: CASSLRGLAGGPSSYEQYF. Based on the CDR3 plus reference TRBV14 and TRBJ2-7, the full variable domain is EAGVTQFPSHSVIEKGQTVTLRCDPISGHDNLYWYRRVMGKEIKFLLHFVKESKQDESGMPNNRFLAERTGGTYSTLKVQPAELEDSGVYFCASSLRGLAGGPSSYEQYFGPGTRLTVT.

V is TRBV30 and J is TRBJ1-2; D remains ambiguous. Trimming removed 0 bases at V and 4 bases at J, with 12 bases between. Germline values: CDR1 GTSNPN, CDR2 SVGIG (reference sequence). There are 14 residues in the CDR3. As DNA, the CDR3 is TGTGCCTGGAGTGTTAACGGTGTTGCCTATGGCTACACCTTC. This sequence encodes CAWSVNGVAYGYTF.

V is TRBV7-9 and J is TRBJ2-5, with TRBD2 matching 7 bases. J gave up 3 bases and V 5 bases, and 6 bases lay outside the gene matches. The CDR3 extends over 14 amino acids. Germline values: CDR1 SEHNR, CDR2 FQNEAQ (reference sequence). CDR3 amino acids: CASSPWLAEETQYF. CDR3 DNA sequence: TGTGCCAGCAGCCCCTGGCTAGCGGAAGAGACCCAGTACTTC.

This sequence joins TRBV6-5 and TRBJ2-7; D might be TRBD1 (6 bases). This CDR3 contains 14 residues. Germline V gene lookup returns CDR1 MNHEY and CDR2 SVGAGI. Trimming took 11 bases from V and 7 from J, leaving 24 bases between them. CDR3 coding DNA: TGTGCCGCCAAGGGTCCAGGGGCTCTCGGGGAGCAGTACTTC. It codes for CAAKGPGALGEQYF.